Sequencing of this TCR beta chain was carried out in a study of T cells in Graves' hyperthyroidism and ophthalmopathy. Study information: It was at initial diagnosis, before any treatment, that peripheral blood was collected.

Amplified regions were TCR beta CDR3 sequences from RNA transcripts. When the TCR CDR3 underwent first-round RT-PCR, the HTBI primer set was used. TCRdb reanalysed the multiplex PCR reads using MiXCR and keeps one entry per CDR3 protein. The sample shows approximately 590,000 distinct CDR3 sequences, about a sixth of them seen only once. The germline CDR1 and CDR2 sequences are DFQATT and SNEGSKA (reference sequence). The length of the CDR3 is 14 residues. V was pared by 3 bases and J by 8 bases, with 16 bases between. This clonotype was counted at least ten times. This chain uses TRBV20-1 with TRBJ1-4; D is possibly TRBD1 (5 bases). The sequencing sample was made of blood. The origin of this receptor is a woman in her thirties with Graves' hyperthyroidism. The CDR3 reads CSASGTGTWEKLFF. The CDR3 DNA is TGCAGTGCTAGTGGGACGGGCACATGGGAAAAACTGTTTTTT.